These 9 T cell receptor beta chains were sequenced from one sample in a study of T cell responses to AZD1222 COVID-19 vaccine. TCRdb keeps only in-frame clones here, not all; method: immunoSEQ multiplex PCR. The sample carries under 150,000 clones, 80% to 95% recorded once. The sequencing here drew on peripheral blood, taken on day 0 of AZD1222 vaccination. The origin of the receptors is an adult in good health.

CDR3 bases: TGTGCCAGCAGCTCCAAGGGACAGGGTATAGGCTACACCTTC. Translating it yields CASSSKGQGIGYTF. J is TRBJ1-2 and V is TRBV6-5; 9 nucleotides line up with TRBD1. The trim removed 6 bases at V and 8 bases at J, leaving 10 bases unmatched. Germline-derived CDR1 and CDR2 are MNHEY and SVGAGI. The length of the CDR3 is 14 residues.

In nucleotides, the CDR3 is TGCGCCAGCAGTGAATCGAGGGGCTCTGGAAACACCATATATTTT. Translation gives CASSESRGSGNTIYF. V gene TRBV10-1 combines with J gene TRBJ1-3; TRBD1 might be the D (5 bases). The V end was cut by 3 bases, the J end by 0 bases, with 9 bases between. The CDR3 runs to 15 residues. Germline V lookup: CDR1 WNHNN, CDR2 SYGVQD (reference sequence).

V and J are TRBV15 and TRBJ1-1; weak D call: TRBD1 (5 bases). Germline-derived CDR1 and CDR2 are LNHNV and YYDKDF (reference sequence). The CDR3 runs 13 residues. The ends were cut back, 0 bases at V and 9 bases at J, with 11 bases in the middle. The CDR3 here is CATSRDLAGKAFF. As DNA, the CDR3 is TGTGCCACCAGCAGAGATTTGGCAGGGAAAGCTTTCTTT.

The rearrangement links TRBV9 to TRBJ2-2; D gene ambiguous. This CDR3 comprises 12 residues. The germline V gene encodes CDR1 SGDLS and CDR2 YYNGEE. Trimming removed 6 bases at V and 2 bases at J, with 5 bases between. The DNA for the CDR3 is TGTGCCAGCAACCTTAACACCGGGGAGCTGTTTTTT. Its protein is CASNLNTGELFF.

V and J are TRBV6-5 and TRBJ2-7; D uncertain. Trimming stripped 7 bases from V and 5 bases from J, with 9 bases between. The CDR3 is 11 residues long. Germline V gene data show CDR1 as MNHEY and CDR2 as SVGAGI. CDR3 nucleotides: TGTGCCAGCACCGCCGTGAACGAGCAGTACTTC. Protein product: CASTAVNEQYF.

V and J are TRBV28 and TRBJ2-7; the D is unclear. Germline lookup yields CDR1 MDHEN and CDR2 SYDVKM. Trimming removed 5 bases at V and 6 bases at J, with 17 bases between. The CDR3 runs to 14 residues. The CDR3 spells CASSADGRKGEQYF. The CDR3 DNA reads as TGTGCCAGCAGTGCGGACGGGCGCAAGGGCGAGCAGTACTTC.

CDR3: CASSSAGTGSYEQYF. The DNA for the CDR3 is TGTGCCAGCAGTTCCGCCGGGACAGGGTCCTACGAGCAGTACTTC. The V gene is TRBV28, the J gene TRBJ2-7; the match to TRBD1 covers 9 bases. Germline trimming cut 4 bases from V and 1 base from J; bases unmatched to any gene: 5. Germline CDR1 reads MDHEN; CDR2 reads SYDVKM. CDR3 length equals 15 residues.

The chain is built from TRBV14 and TRBJ1-6, with unresolved D. The CDR3 totals 13 residues. Trimming removed 2 bases at V and 7 bases at J, with 6 bases between. The germline gives CDR1 SGHDN, CDR2 FVKESK. As DNA, the CDR3 is TGTGCCAGCAGCCAACACAGCAATTCACCCCTCCACTTT. Translated, it gives CASSQHSNSPLHF.

The genes are TRBV29-1 and TRBJ2-1; 7 positions agree with TRBD1. The V segment lost 5 bases and the J segment 5 bases; nucleotides outside the gene matches: 6. This CDR3 spans 13 amino acids. In germline, CDR1 is SQVTM, CDR2 ANQGSEA. CDR3 DNA sequence: TGCAGCGTTCCCCGGACAGGAGACAATGAGCAGTTCTTC. Its translation is CSVPRTGDNEQFF.